The following is a TCR beta chain sequence with its context. Its specificity is not known. This entry is derived from a study of cytomegalovirus exposure and HLA in healthy donors. The PCR made use of 60 Vbeta and 13 Jbeta primers. This table comes from immunoSEQ multiplex PCR, and its TCRdb copy is limited to in-frame clones, with some not included. The sample yields approximately 110,000 clones, roughly 70% seen once. The ends lost 8 bases at V and 4 bases at J; junction bases unmatched: 8. There are 14 residues in the CDR3. Germline V gene data show CDR1 as MGHDK and CDR2 as SYGVNS. General study results and limits: Certain sequence variants were highly shared and formed a cluster, and this cluster was likely a sequencing artifact. Later on, analysis showed that most CMV-associated TCR beta chains appeared to be HLA-restricted. An assumption of roughly uniform sequencing depth across donors underlay the presence/absence analyses. Per a later analysis, HLA-associated TCR beta chains showed more clonal expansion than other, equally common TCR beta chains.

The sequencing sample was made of PBMCs. This receptor was identified in a woman in her twenties or thirties in good health and CMV-seronegative. The chain is built from TRBV25-1 and TRBJ2-1; the match to TRBD1 covers 7 bases. CDR3 coding DNA: TGTGCCAGCTATGATGACAGGGATTACAATGAGCAGTTCTTC. Amino acids: CASYDDRDYNEQFF.